This T cell receptor beta chain was recovered during a study of OX40 agonist ivuxolimab in advanced cancers. The germline V and J ends were trimmed by 6 bases and 3 bases, with 11 bases remaining between them. This CDR3 has 14 residues. CDR1 ENHRY and CDR2 SYGVKD come from the germline V gene. Repertoires were generated with immunoSEQ multiplex PCR, while TCRdb's copy carries only in-frame clones and drops some. The data contain around 76,000 clones, approximately 95% of them seen just once; the ten biggest clones take up around 21%. Sequencing was performed on CD4+ or CD8+ T cells sorted from blood, taken in a trial of the OX40 agonist ivuxolimab. This receptor was obtained from an adult with an advanced solid tumor such as melanoma, head and neck, liver or kidney cancer. V gene TRBV10-3 combines with J gene TRBJ1-4, with a possible D match to TRBD1 (6 bases). As DNA, the CDR3 is TGTGCCATCAGCCCAGACAGGTCTAATGAAAAACTGTTTTTT. Its protein is CAISPDRSNEKLFF.